This T cell receptor beta chain was identified in a study of blood T cell repertoires in COVID-19. Under the authors' procedure: The assay estimated nucleated cells by amplifying reference gene primers. Assay: immunoSEQ multiplex PCR; the TCRdb copy retains only in-frame clones and omits some. V and J calls and clone size are given by that table; D and trimming were obtained from the DNA. The sample lists under 300,000 clones, around 90% occurring once. The trim removed 1 base at V and 2 bases at J, leaving 3 bases unmatched. There are 15 residues in the CDR3. Germline-derived CDR1 and CDR2 are LGHNA and YSLEER.

Sequencing was done on a sample of peripheral blood. This clonotype originated in a young woman with acute or convalescent COVID-19. The chain joins TRBV4-3 to TRBJ2-5; 8 bases are a match to TRBD1. In DNA, the CDR3 is TGCGCCAGCAGCCAAGGGACAGGGCTTCAAGAGACCCAGTACTTC. Amino acid sequence: CASSQGTGLQETQYF.